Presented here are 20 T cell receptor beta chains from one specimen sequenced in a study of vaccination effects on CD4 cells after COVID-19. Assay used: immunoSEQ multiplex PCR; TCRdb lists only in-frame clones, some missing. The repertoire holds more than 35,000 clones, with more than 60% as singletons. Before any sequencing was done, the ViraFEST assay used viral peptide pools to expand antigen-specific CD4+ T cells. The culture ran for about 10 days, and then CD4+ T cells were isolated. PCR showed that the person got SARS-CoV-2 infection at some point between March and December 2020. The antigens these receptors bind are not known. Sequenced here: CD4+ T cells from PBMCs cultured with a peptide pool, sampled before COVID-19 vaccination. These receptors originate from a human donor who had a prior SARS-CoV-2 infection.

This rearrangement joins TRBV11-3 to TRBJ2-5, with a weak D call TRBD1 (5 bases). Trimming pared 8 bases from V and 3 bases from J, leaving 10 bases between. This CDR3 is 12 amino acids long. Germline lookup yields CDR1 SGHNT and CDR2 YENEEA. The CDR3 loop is CASAGAEETQYF. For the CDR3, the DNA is TGTGCCAGCGCTGGGGCAGAAGAGACCCAGTACTTC.

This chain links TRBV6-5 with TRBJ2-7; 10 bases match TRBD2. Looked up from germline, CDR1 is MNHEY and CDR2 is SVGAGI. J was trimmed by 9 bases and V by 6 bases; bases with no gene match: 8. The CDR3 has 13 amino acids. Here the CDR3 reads CASSAELAGTQYF. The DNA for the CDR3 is TGTGCCAGCAGCGCCGAACTAGCGGGGACGCAGTACTTC.

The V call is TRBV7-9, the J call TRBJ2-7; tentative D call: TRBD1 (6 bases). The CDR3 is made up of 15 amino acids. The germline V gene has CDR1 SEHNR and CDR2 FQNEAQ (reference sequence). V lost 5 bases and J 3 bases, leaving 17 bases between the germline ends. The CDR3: CASSQGKGAIYEQYF. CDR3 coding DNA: TGTGCCAGCAGCCAGGGGAAAGGGGCGATCTACGAGCAGTACTTC. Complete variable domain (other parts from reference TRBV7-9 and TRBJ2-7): DTGVSQNPRHKITKRGQNVTFRCDPISEHNRLYWYRQTLGQGPEFLTYFQNEAQLEKSRLLSDRFSAERPKGSFSTLEIQRTEQGDSAMYLCASSQGKGAIYEQYFGPGTRLTVT.

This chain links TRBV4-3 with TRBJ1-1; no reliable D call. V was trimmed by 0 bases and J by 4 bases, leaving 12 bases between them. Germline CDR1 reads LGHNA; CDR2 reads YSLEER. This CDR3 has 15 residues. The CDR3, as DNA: TGCGCCAGCAGCCAAGACGGCAGGAGGCCCACTGAAGCTTTCTTT. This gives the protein CASSQDGRRPTEAFF.

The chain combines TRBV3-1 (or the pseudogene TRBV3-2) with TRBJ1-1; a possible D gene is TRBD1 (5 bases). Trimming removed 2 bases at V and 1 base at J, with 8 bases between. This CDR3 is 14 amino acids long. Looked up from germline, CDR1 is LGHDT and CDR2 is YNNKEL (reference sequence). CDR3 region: CASSQYGANTEAFF. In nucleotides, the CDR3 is TGTGCCAGCAGCCAATACGGGGCGAACACTGAAGCTTTCTTT.

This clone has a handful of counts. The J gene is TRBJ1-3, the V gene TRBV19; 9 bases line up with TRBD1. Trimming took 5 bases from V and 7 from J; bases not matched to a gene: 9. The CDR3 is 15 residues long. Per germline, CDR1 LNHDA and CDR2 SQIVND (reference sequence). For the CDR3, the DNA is TGTGCCAGTAGTTCCACAGGGGGCATAGGGAACACCATATATTTT. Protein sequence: CASSSTGGIGNTIYF.

The CDR3 DNA reads as TGTGCCAGCAGTCTAAGGACTGATACCTACGAGCAGTACTTC. Translation gives CASSLRTDTYEQYF. The genes are TRBV6-5 and TRBJ2-7, with D tentatively TRBD2 (5 bases). V was clipped by 5 bases and J by 2 bases, with 13 bases between them. The germline V gene encodes CDR1 MNHEY and CDR2 SVGAGI. CDR3 length equals 14 residues.

As DNA, the CDR3 is TGCGCCAGCAGTAGGGAGATTCGCACTGAAGCTTTCTTT. Its protein is CASSREIRTEAFF. The chain carries TRBV5-1 and TRBJ1-1; D not certain. V dropped 5 bases and J dropped 4 bases, with 12 bases sitting between them. The CDR3 runs 13 residues. CDR1 and CDR2 (germline): SGHRS, YFSETQ.

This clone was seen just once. CDR3 nucleotide sequence: TGTGCCAGCAGCCGAGGAGCTAGCTACGAGCAGTACTTC. Residues: CASSRGASYEQYF. The gene calls are TRBV7-2 and TRBJ2-7; no definite D call. This CDR3 spans 13 amino acids. Germline assignment: CDR1 SGHTA and CDR2 FQGNSA. V was cut by 5 bases and J by 3 bases, with 11 bases left in between.

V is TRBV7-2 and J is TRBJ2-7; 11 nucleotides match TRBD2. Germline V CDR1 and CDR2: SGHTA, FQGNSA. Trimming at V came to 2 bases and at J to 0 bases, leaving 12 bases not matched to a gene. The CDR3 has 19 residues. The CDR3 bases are TGTGCCAGCAGCTTATCTGCCGGGACTAGCGGTTTTTACTCCTACGAGCAGTACTTC. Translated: CASSLSAGTSGFYSYEQYF.

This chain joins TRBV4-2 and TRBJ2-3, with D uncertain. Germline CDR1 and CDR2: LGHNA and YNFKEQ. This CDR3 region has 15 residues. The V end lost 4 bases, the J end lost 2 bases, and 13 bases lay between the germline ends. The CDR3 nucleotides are TGTGCCAGCAGCCCCGCCGGCAGCGACACAGATACGCAGTATTTT. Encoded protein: CASSPAGSDTDTQYF.

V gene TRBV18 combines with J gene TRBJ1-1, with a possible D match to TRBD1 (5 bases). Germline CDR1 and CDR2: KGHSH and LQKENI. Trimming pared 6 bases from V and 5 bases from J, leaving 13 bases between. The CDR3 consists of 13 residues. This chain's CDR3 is CASSLQAYTEAFF. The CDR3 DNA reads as TGTGCCAGCTCGCTACAGGCATATACTGAAGCTTTCTTT.

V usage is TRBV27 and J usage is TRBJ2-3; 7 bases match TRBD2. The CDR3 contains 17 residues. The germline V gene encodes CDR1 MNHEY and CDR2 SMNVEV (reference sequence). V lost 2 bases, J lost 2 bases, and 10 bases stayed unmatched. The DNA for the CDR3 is TGTGCCAGCAGTTTAAAAGGTCGGGGGGACCTCACAGATACGCAGTATTTT. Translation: CASSLKGRGDLTDTQYF.

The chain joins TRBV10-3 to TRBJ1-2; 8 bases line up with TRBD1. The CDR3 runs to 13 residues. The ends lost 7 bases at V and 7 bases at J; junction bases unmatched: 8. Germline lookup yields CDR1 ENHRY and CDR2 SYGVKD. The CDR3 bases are TGTGCCATCACCGCCCCAGGGGGCGCTGGCTACACCTTC. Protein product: CAITAPGGAGYTF.

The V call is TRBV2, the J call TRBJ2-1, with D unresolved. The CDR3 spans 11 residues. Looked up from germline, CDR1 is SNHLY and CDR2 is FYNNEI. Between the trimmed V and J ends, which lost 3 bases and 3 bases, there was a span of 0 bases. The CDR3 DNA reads TGTGCCAGCAGTGACTACAATGAGCAGTTCTTC. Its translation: CASSDYNEQFF.

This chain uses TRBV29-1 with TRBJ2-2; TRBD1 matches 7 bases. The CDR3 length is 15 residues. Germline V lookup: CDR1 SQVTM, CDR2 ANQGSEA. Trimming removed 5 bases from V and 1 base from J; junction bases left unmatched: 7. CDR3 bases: TGCAGCGTTCAAACGGGACAGCTGAACACCGGGGAGCTGTTTTTT. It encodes CSVQTGQLNTGELFF.

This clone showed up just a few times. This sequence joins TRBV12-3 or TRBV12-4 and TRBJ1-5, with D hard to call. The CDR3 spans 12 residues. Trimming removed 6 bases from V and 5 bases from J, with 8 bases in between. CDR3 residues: CASSYLDQPQHF. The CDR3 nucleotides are TGTGCCAGCAGCTACCTGGATCAGCCCCAGCATTTT.

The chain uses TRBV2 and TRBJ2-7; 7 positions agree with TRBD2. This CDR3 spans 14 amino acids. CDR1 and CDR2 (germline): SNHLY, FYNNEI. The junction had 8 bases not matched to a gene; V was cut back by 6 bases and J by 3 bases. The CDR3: CASRLLGGGYEQYF. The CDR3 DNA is TGTGCCAGCAGACTCCTGGGGGGGGGCTACGAGCAGTACTTC.

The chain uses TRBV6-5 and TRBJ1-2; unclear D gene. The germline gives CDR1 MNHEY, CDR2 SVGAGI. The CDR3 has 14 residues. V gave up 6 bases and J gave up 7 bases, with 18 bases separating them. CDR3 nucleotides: TGTGCCAGCAGGACCGCAGGTGTTCGGGGTGGCTACACCTTC. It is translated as CASRTAGVRGGYTF.

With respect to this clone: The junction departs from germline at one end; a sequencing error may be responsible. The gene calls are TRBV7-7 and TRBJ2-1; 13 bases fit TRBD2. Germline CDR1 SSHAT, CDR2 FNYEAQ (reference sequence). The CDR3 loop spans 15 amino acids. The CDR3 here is CASSPRLAGGYEQFF. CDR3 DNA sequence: TGTGCTAGCAGCCCTAGACTAGCGGGAGGTTATGAGCAGTTCTTC.